The 30 T cell receptor beta chains below were found in one sample sequenced in a study of control samples from healthy donors and cancer patients. Some clones are missing from TCRdb's copy, which holds only in-frame ones; the method was immunoSEQ multiplex PCR. The sample holds about 130,000 clones, roughly 94% seen once. Material for sequencing was PBMCs. The receptors here all came from a man in his sixties with colorectal cancer.

The chain has TRBV28 and TRBJ1-2; D is unresolved. There are 11 residues in the CDR3. Germline assignment: CDR1 MDHEN and CDR2 SYDVKM. Trimming left V 10 bases short and J 8 bases short, with 14 bases between. The CDR3: CATLNNRGYTF. For the CDR3, the DNA is TGTGCCACCCTAAACAATAGGGGCTACACCTTC.

V and J are TRBV3-1 (or the pseudogene TRBV3-2) and TRBJ2-7; D not resolved. The CDR3 extends over 12 amino acids. Trimming took off 0 bases at V and 9 bases at J, with 9 bases between the two ends. The germline gives CDR1 LGHDT, CDR2 YNNKEL (reference sequence). The CDR3 spells CASSQDGGSQYF. The CDR3 nucleotides read TGTGCCAGCAGCCAAGATGGCGGATCGCAGTACTTC.

The chain uses TRBV28 and TRBJ2-3, with D possibly TRBD2 on 6 matching bases. Germline assignment: CDR1 MDHEN and CDR2 SYDVKM. V was pared by 6 bases and J by 4 bases, with 20 bases between. This CDR3 spans 16 amino acids. The CDR3 spells CASRLEGLPAADTQYF. The CDR3 nucleotides are TGTGCCAGCAGGCTGGAGGGGCTCCCCGCCGCAGATACGCAGTATTTT. The full variable domain, with the rest looked up from reference TRBV28 and TRBJ2-3, is DVKVTQSSRYLVKRTGEKVFLECVQDMDHENMFWYRQDPGLGLRLIYFSYDVKMKEKGDIPEGYSVSREKKERFSLILESASTNQTSMYLCASRLEGLPAADTQYFGPGTRLTVL.

The V gene is TRBV10-3, the J gene TRBJ2-1; D uncertain. The CDR3 contains 12 residues. The V gene lost 4 bases and the J gene lost 5 bases, with 6 bases spanning the gap. CDR1 and CDR2 from the germline V gene are ENHRY and SYGVKD. CDR3 sequence: CAISADHNEQFF. CDR3 sequence (DNA): TGTGCCATCAGTGCCGACCACAATGAGCAGTTCTTC.

The gene calls are TRBV19 and TRBJ1-1; D unclear. Looked up from germline, CDR1 is LNHDA and CDR2 is SQIVND (reference sequence). V was clipped by 2 bases and J by 2 bases, with 3 bases between them. The length of the CDR3 is 12 residues. The CDR3 sequence is CASSIPNTEAFF. CDR3 bases: TGTGCCAGTAGTATACCCAACACTGAAGCTTTCTTT.

This clone appeared once. CDR3 nucleotides: TGTGCCAGCAGTTACATCCAGGGAACAAACTATGGCTACACCTTC. Amino acid sequence: CASSYIQGTNYGYTF. The chain couples TRBV6-5 to TRBJ1-2; a possible D gene is TRBD1 (5 bases). Germline CDR1 MNHEY, CDR2 SVGAGI. V dropped 2 bases and J dropped 2 bases, with 12 bases sitting between them. This CDR3 region has 15 residues.

The chain has TRBV12-3 or TRBV12-4 and TRBJ1-6; tentative D call: TRBD1 (6 bases). CDR3 size: 12 residues. Trimming cost V 7 bases and J 12 bases, with 13 bases left between them. The CDR3 sequence: CASKGGSEPLHF. CDR3 in DNA: TGTGCCAGCAAGGGGGGTTCGGAACCCCTCCACTTT.

The J gene is TRBJ2-2, the V gene TRBV10-2; 7 bases align to TRBD2. Germline-derived CDR1 and CDR2 are WSHSY and SAAADI. The CDR3 length is 14 residues. Losses at the gene ends were 11 bases for V and 3 bases for J; bases not matched to a gene: 9. The CDR3, as DNA: TGCGCCGGGCGAAGGGCGGGGGACACCGGGGAGCTGTTTTTT. As protein: CAGRRAGDTGELFF.

DNA of the CDR3: TGTGCCAGCAGTTTCGAGGCGCAGCCCCAGCATTTT. Translation: CASSFEAQPQHF. J is TRBJ1-5 and V is TRBV12-3 or TRBV12-4, with D uncertain. The CDR3 is 12 amino acids. V was pared by 3 bases and J by 7 bases, with 7 bases between.

This chain connects TRBV5-4 to TRBJ2-2, with 8 bases matching TRBD2. This CDR3 comprises 19 residues. Germline CDR1 SGHNT, CDR2 YYREEE (reference sequence). V shed 0 bases and J 3 bases; nucleotides not matched to a gene: 13. The CDR3, as DNA: TGTGCCAGCAGCTTGGTCTTCGGGGGGGGCTTACAGGACACCGGGGAGCTGTTTTTT. This sequence encodes CASSLVFGGGLQDTGELFF.

The chain uses TRBV11-2 and TRBJ2-3, with TRBD2 identical over 8 bases. This CDR3 spans 16 amino acids. CDR1 is SGHAT, CDR2 FQNNGV, per germline. Germline trimming cut 5 bases from V and 0 bases from J; bases unmatched to any gene: 7. CDR3 sequence reads: CASSPLAGSSTDTQYF. The DNA of the CDR3 is TGTGCCAGCAGCCCCTTAGCGGGGAGTAGCACAGATACGCAGTATTTT.

V usage is TRBV12-3 or TRBV12-4 and J usage is TRBJ1-5, with unresolved D. V lost 2 bases to trimming and J lost 5 bases, with 7 bases between them. The CDR3 extends over 13 amino acids. The CDR3 sequence: CASSLSGDQPQHF. In DNA, the CDR3 is TGTGCCAGCAGTTTATCGGGAGATCAGCCCCAGCATTTT.

For the CDR3, the DNA is TGTGCCATCGGATCCTCGATAGGACAGAGCAATCAGCCCCAGCATTTT. Translated, it gives CAIGSSIGQSNQPQHF. This chain connects TRBV10-3 to TRBJ1-5; weak D call: TRBD1 (6 bases). The germline V gene has CDR1 ENHRY and CDR2 SYGVKD. Trimming stripped 8 bases from V and 1 base from J, with 18 bases between. The CDR3 contains 16 residues.

This clone appeared once. This chain uses TRBV11-3 with TRBJ1-1; TRBD1 might be the D (6 bases). Germline loops: CDR1 SGHNT, CDR2 YENEEA. The CDR3 extends over 11 amino acids. With 5 bases removed from V and 8 bases from J, the gap between germline ends came to 9 bases. The CDR3 protein is CASSKGGEAFF. CDR3 bases: TGTGCCAGCAGCAAGGGGGGAGAAGCTTTCTTT.

This chain uses TRBV7-9 with TRBJ1-2, with 8 nucleotides matching TRBD1. The CDR3 has 14 residues. V lost 5 bases to trimming and J lost 7 bases; unmatched junction nucleotides: 9. Per the germline V gene, CDR1 is SEHNR and CDR2 is FQNEAQ (reference sequence). The DNA of the CDR3 is TGTGCCAGCAGCGAGGGACAGGAAGAGACTGGCTACACCTTC. Amino acid sequence: CASSEGQEETGYTF.

As for this clone: The sample has other DNA sequences that encode this CDR3 too. The chain couples TRBV10-1 to TRBJ2-7; D call uncertain. This CDR3 is 12 amino acids long. Germline CDR1 reads WNHNN; CDR2 reads SYGVQD (reference sequence). Trimming took off 3 bases at V and 1 base at J, with 4 bases between the two ends. For the CDR3, the DNA is TGCGCCAGCAGTGACCGGTCCTACGAGCAGTACTTC. Its protein product is CASSDRSYEQYF.

The chain employs TRBV5-6 and TRBJ1-1; D perhaps matches TRBD1 (6 bases). This CDR3 spans 15 amino acids. The germline CDR1 and CDR2 sequences are SGHDT and YYEEEE. With 4 bases removed from V and 3 bases from J, the gap between germline ends came to 16 bases. The CDR3 nucleotides are TGTGCCAGCAGCGAACCACAGGGCCGCGACACTGAAGCTTTCTTT. Protein product: CASSEPQGRDTEAFF.

V is TRBV12-5 and J is TRBJ1-1; unclear D gene. The V end was cut by 6 bases, the J end by 7 bases, with 12 bases between. The CDR3 consists of 12 residues. Germline V lookup: CDR1 LGHNT, CDR2 FRNRAP. CDR3: CASGTKPGEAFF. DNA for the CDR3: TGTGCTAGTGGGACAAAGCCAGGTGAAGCTTTCTTT.

The rearrangement joins TRBV5-1 to TRBJ2-3; D is undetermined. The CDR3 spans 15 residues. Trimming stripped 1 base from V and 0 bases from J, with 9 bases between. CDR1 SGHRS and CDR2 YFSETQ come from the germline V gene. CDR3 nucleotides: TGCGCCAGCAGCTTGCACGGGTCTAGCACAGATACGCAGTATTTT. The encoded protein is CASSLHGSSTDTQYF.

The V and J genes are TRBV19 and TRBJ1-6; 8 bases align to TRBD1. CDR3 size: 13 residues. The V segment lost 7 bases and the J segment 6 bases; nucleotides outside the gene matches: 2. Looked up from germline, CDR1 is LNHDA and CDR2 is SQIVND (reference sequence). In DNA, the CDR3 is TGTGCCAGTAACGGACAGGGTAATTCACCCCTCCACTTT. This gives the protein CASNGQGNSPLHF. The full variable domain, its missing parts supplied by reference TRBV19 and TRBJ1-6, is DGGITQSPKYLFRKEGQNVTLSCEQNLNHDAMYWYRQDPGQGLRLIYYSQIVNDFQKGDIAEGYSVSREKKESFPLTVTSAQKNPTAFYLCASNGQGNSPLHFGNGTRLTVT.

CDR3 loop: CASSEGSVPPLHF. In DNA, the CDR3 is TGTGCCAGCTCCGAGGGGTCCGTTCCACCCCTCCACTTT. J is TRBJ1-6 and V is TRBV18; possibly TRBD1 for D (5 bases). Per germline, CDR1 KGHSH and CDR2 LQKENI. Trimming cost V 6 bases and J 11 bases, with 14 bases left between them. CDR3 length: 13 amino acids.

The CDR3 sequence: CASSLDETEWISSYEQYF. The CDR3 DNA follows: TGTGCCAGCAGCTTGGATGAGACAGAGTGGATCAGCTCCTACGAGCAGTACTTC. The chain couples TRBV11-2 to TRBJ2-7; a possible D gene is TRBD1 (5 bases). This CDR3 comprises 18 residues. Germline-derived CDR1 and CDR2 are SGHAT and FQNNGV. V was clipped by 3 bases and J by 0 bases, with 21 bases between them.

The J gene is TRBJ1-2, the V gene TRBV6-4; 8 nucleotides align to TRBD1. Looked up from germline, CDR1 is MRHNA and CDR2 is SNTAGT. The trim removed 5 bases at V and 2 bases at J, leaving 4 bases unmatched. There are 14 residues in the CDR3. CDR3 protein: CASSRTGSNYGYTF. CDR3 coding DNA: TGTGCCAGCAGTAGGACAGGGAGCAACTATGGCTACACCTTC.

V is TRBV7-9 and J is TRBJ1-2; D remains ambiguous. The CDR3 sequence is 12 residues long. Germline lookup yields CDR1 SEHNR and CDR2 FQNEAQ (reference sequence). V gave up 3 bases and J gave up 1 base, with 3 bases separating them. The CDR3 loop reads CASSLGNYGYTF. As DNA, the CDR3 is TGTGCCAGCAGCTTGGGTAACTATGGCTACACCTTC.

CDR3 bases: TGTGCCAGCAGCTACGGCCTGGGCACTATAATCGGGCAGCAGTTCTTC. It translates to CASSYGLGTIIGQQFF. The chain recombines TRBV7-9 with TRBJ2-1; no definite D call. The CDR3 consists of 16 residues. The germline V gene encodes CDR1 SEHNR and CDR2 FQNEAQ (reference sequence). V lost 4 bases, J lost 11 bases, and 24 bases lay in between.

This clone was detected only once. The chain combines TRBV12-3 or TRBV12-4 with TRBJ1-1, with TRBD1 as a possible D gene (6 bases). The V and J ends lost 6 bases and 1 base respectively, with 9 bases between them. The CDR3 loop spans 13 amino acids. The CDR3 nucleotides read TGTGCCAGCAGCTCGACAGGGAACACTGAAGCTTTCTTT. Protein: CASSSTGNTEAFF.

This sequence joins TRBV19 and TRBJ1-2; D ambiguous. Looked up from germline, CDR1 is LNHDA and CDR2 is SQIVND (reference sequence). V shed 5 bases and J shed 8 bases, with 12 bases lying between them. The CDR3 runs 12 residues. DNA for the CDR3: TGTGCCAGTAGTCCGGGTCAGGTGGGCTACACCTTC. Translated: CASSPGQVGYTF.

The chain employs TRBV5-6 and TRBJ2-1; D may be TRBD2 (5 bases). Germline V lookup: CDR1 SGHDT, CDR2 YYEEEE. The germline V and J ends were trimmed by 4 bases and 5 bases, with 16 bases remaining between them. The CDR3 is 15 residues long. The DNA for the CDR3 is TGTGCCAGCAGCCCTCTCGGACTGGCAAACAATGAGCAGTTCTTC. Its protein is CASSPLGLANNEQFF.

The J gene is TRBJ1-6, the V gene TRBV10-3; unclear D gene. Between the trimmed V and J ends, which lost 0 bases and 7 bases, there was a span of 10 bases. In germline, CDR1 is ENHRY, CDR2 SYGVKD. The CDR3 has 15 residues. Here the CDR3 DNA reads TGTGCCATCAGTGAGTCAAAAGAGGGCAATTCACCCCTCCACTTT. Translated: CAISESKEGNSPLHF.

This chain uses TRBV7-9 with TRBJ1-1; tentative D call: TRBD1 (6 bases). Germline V gene lookup returns CDR1 SEHNR and CDR2 FQNEAQ (reference sequence). Between the trimmed V and J ends, which lost 5 bases and 6 bases, there was a span of 19 bases. The CDR3 loop spans 15 amino acids. CDR3 region: CASSTEQGPNAEAFF. In DNA form, the CDR3 reads TGTGCCAGCAGCACCGAACAGGGACCCAACGCTGAAGCTTTCTTT.